Listed below are T cell receptor beta chains from one sample, sequenced in a study of blood T cell repertoires in COVID-19. Data came from immunoSEQ multiplex PCR; TCRdb stores just in-frame clones and leaves some out. Here the sample spans approximately 270,000 clones, approximately 84% being singletons. The sample taken for sequencing was PBMCs or T cells enriched from blood (not recorded which). Every receptor here comes from a man between 35 and 55 years old who had recovered from COVID-19. Each CDR3 is given with its conserved first and last residue. D genes are given only for firm matches. Clone size, where shown, is once, few, many, or a class for clones that have expanded.

j_call d_call cdr3_length v_call clone_size cdr3_nt cdr3_aa
TRBJ1-3 TRBD1 18 TRBV9 . TGTGCCAGCAGCGTACATCCGGGACAGGGGGCAGGTGGAAACACCATATATTTT CASSVHPGQGAGGNTIYF
TRBJ2-7 TRBD2 14 TRBV9 . TGTGCCAGCAGCTACCAGCGGGAGGGCAGCGAGCAGTACTTC CASSYQREGSEQYF
TRBJ2-7 TRBD1 15 TRBV6-2/TRBV6-3 . TGTGCCAGCAGTAGGACGGGACAGGGGTCCCACGAGCAGTACTTC CASSRTGQGSHEQYF
TRBJ2-3 . 13 TRBV14 . TGTGCCAGCAGCCAAGCAAGCACAGATACGCAGTATTTT CASSQASTDTQYF
TRBJ1-2 . 14 TRBV10-3 . TGTGCCATCAGTAAGGGAGGGGTGACCTATGGCTACACCTTC CAISKGGVTYGYTF
TRBJ2-5 . 15 TRBV5-4 . TGTGCCAGCAGCTTGGGACAACTAGTCCAAGAGACCCAGTACTTC CASSLGQLVQETQYF
TRBJ2-3 TRBD2 13 TRBV10-3 . TGTGCCACTAGCGGGAGATTAGGTGATACGCAGTATTTT CATSGRLGDTQYF
TRBJ2-3 TRBD2 18 TRBV7-9 . TGTGCCAGCAGCTTAACTACTAATCTAGCGGGGGGATTAGATACGCAGTATTTT CASSLTTNLAGGLDTQYF
TRBJ1-3 . 16 TRBV28 . TGTGCCAGCAGTGAGGCCGGGACAAATACTGGAAACACCATATATTTT CASSEAGTNTGNTIYF
TRBJ2-7 TRBD2 15 TRBV7-2 . TGTGCCAGCAGCTTTGGTTGGGGAGGGAATAACGAGCAGTACTTC CASSFGWGGNNEQYF
TRBJ2-5 TRBD1 15 TRBV5-5 once TGTGCCAGCAGCTTTGGAGCCGGGACAGGAGAGACCCAGTACTTC CASSFGAGTGETQYF
TRBJ2-7 TRBD2 15 TRBV18 . TGTGCCAGCTCAAGCAGCGGGGGGCATTCCTACGAGCAGTACTTC CASSSSGGHSYEQYF
TRBJ2-1 . 14 TRBV18 once TGTGCCAGCTCCGCGGAATATTCCTACAATGAGCAGTTCTTC CASSAEYSYNEQFF
TRBJ1-4 TRBD1 13 TRBV28 once TGTGCCAGCAGTTTAAGGGGGCGGGAAAAACTGTTTTTT CASSLRGREKLFF
TRBJ1-5 . 12 TRBV6-1 once TGTGCCAGCAGTGAATCTTATCAGCCCCAGCATTTT CASSESYQPQHF
TRBJ1-2 . 13 TRBV12-3/TRBV12-4 . TGTGCCAGCAGCGCGGGACCATGGGATGGCTACACCTTC CASSAGPWDGYTF
TRBJ2-1 TRBD2 16 TRBV12-5 . TGTGCTAGTGGTTTGGTCCTAGCGGGAAGTTACAATGAGCAGTTCTTC CASGLVLAGSYNEQFF
TRBJ2-5 TRBD2 16 TRBV5-6 . TGTGCCAGCAGCTCGCTACTAGCGGGAGACCAAGAGACCCAGTACTTC CASSSLLAGDQETQYF
TRBJ2-1 . 15 TRBV6-2/TRBV6-3 . TGTGCCAGCAGTTACTCGAGGGGACTTGGTGTCGTGCAGTTCTTC CASSYSRGLGVVQFF
TRBJ1-1 . 12 TRBV30 . TGTGCCTGGGATCCAATGAACACTGAAGCTTTCTTT CAWDPMNTEAFF
TRBJ2-3 . 17 TRBV24-1 . TGTGCCACCAGTGATTTGAGAGGATATGCTAGCACAGATACGCAGTATTTT CATSDLRGYASTDTQYF
TRBJ1-1 . 16 TRBV19 . TGTGCCAGTAGTATGGATGACCAGCGCACGAACACTGAAGCTTTCTTT CASSMDDQRTNTEAFF
TRBJ2-5 TRBD2 15 TRBV27 once TGTGCCAGCAGGCCCGGGAGGGGAAGCCAAGAGACCCAGTACTTC CASRPGRGSQETQYF
TRBJ1-2 . 16 TRBV4-1 . TGCGCCAGCAGCCATGGAGGACGGTTCACGAACTATGGCTACACCTTC CASSHGGRFTNYGYTF
TRBJ1-1 TRBD1 19 TRBV28 . TGTGCCAGCAGCCCGGCAGGGACAGGGGGACCTTGGCGGCCGGCTGAAGCTTTCTTT CASSPAGTGGPWRPAEAFF